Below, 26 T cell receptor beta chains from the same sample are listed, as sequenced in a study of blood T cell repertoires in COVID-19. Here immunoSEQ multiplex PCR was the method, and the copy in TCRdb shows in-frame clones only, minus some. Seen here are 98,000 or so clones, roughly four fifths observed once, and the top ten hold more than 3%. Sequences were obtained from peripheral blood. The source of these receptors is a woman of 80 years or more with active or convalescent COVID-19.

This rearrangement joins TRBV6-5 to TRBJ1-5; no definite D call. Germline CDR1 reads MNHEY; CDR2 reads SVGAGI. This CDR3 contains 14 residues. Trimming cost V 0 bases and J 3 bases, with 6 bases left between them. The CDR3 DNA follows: TGTGCCAGCAGTTACTCTCAGTTCAATCAGCCCCAGCATTTT. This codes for CASSYSQFNQPQHF.

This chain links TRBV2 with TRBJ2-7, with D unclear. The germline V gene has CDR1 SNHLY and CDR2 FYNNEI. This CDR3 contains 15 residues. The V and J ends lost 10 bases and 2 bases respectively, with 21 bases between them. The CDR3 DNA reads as TGTGCCATTCTTCCATCCGAGACAAGGCCCTACGAGCAGTACTTC. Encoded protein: CAILPSETRPYEQYF.

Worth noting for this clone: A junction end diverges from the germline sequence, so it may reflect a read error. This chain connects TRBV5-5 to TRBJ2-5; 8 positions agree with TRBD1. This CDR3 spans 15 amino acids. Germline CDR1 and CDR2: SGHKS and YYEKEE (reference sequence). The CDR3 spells CTSSLEDRARETQYF. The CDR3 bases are TGTACCAGCAGCCTGGAGGACAGGGCTCGCGAGACCCAGTACTTC.

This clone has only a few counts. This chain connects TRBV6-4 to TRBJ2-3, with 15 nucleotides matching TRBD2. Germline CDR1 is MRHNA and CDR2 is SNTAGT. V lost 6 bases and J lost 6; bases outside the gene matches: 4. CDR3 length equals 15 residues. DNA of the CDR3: TGTGCCAGCAGAGGACTAGCGGGAGGGCGGGATACGCAGTATTTT. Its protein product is CASRGLAGGRDTQYF.

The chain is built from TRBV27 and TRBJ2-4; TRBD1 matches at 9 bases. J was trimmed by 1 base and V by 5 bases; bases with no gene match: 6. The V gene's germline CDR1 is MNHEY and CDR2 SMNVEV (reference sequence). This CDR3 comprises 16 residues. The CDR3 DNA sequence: TGTGCCAGCAGTGAACAGGGGGCGGGGGCCAAAAACATTCAGTACTTC. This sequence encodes CASSEQGAGAKNIQYF.

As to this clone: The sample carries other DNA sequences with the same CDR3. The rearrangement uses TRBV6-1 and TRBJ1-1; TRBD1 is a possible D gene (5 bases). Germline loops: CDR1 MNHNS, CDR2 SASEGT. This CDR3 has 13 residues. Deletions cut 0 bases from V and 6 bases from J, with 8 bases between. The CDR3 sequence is CASSEARGPEAFF. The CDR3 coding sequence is TGTGCCAGCAGTGAAGCTAGGGGTCCTGAAGCTTTCTTT.

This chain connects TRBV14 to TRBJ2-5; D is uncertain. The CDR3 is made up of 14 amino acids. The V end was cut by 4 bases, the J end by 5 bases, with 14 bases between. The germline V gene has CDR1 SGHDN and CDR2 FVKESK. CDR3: CASSLLPVRETQYF. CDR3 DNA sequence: TGTGCCAGCAGCCTGCTTCCGGTGCGCGAGACCCAGTACTTC. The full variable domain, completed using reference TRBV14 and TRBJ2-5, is EAGVTQFPSHSVIEKGQTVTLRCDPISGHDNLYWYRRVMGKEIKFLLHFVKESKQDESGMPNNRFLAERTGGTYSTLKVQPAELEDSGVYFCASSLLPVRETQYFGPGTRLLVL.

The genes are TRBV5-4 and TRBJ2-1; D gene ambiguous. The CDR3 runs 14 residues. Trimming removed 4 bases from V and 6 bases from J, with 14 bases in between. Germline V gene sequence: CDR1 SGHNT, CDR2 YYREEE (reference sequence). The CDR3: CASSPNSNPNEQFF. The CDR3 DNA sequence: TGTGCCAGCAGCCCCAACTCAAACCCCAATGAGCAGTTCTTC.

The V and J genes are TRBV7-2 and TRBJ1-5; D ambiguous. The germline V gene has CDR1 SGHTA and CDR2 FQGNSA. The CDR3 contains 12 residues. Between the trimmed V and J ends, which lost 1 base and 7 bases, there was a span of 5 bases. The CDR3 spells CASSLVEQPQHF. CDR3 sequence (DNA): TGTGCCAGCAGCTTAGTAGAGCAGCCCCAGCATTTT.

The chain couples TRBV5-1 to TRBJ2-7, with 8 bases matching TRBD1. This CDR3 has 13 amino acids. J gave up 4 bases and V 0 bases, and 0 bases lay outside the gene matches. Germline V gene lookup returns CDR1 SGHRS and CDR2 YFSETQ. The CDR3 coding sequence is TGCGCCAGCAGCTTGGACAGGGGGTACGAGCAGTACTTC. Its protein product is CASSLDRGYEQYF.

As DNA, the CDR3 is TGTGCCAGCAGCCCCAACCTAGCGGAGTCCTACAATGAGCAGTTCTTC. Residues: CASSPNLAESYNEQFF. The J gene is TRBJ2-1, the V gene TRBV9; 7 bases map to TRBD2. This CDR3 has 16 residues. Per germline, CDR1 SGDLS and CDR2 YYNGEE. V shed 4 bases, J shed 1 base, and the junction held 8 bases outside the gene matches.

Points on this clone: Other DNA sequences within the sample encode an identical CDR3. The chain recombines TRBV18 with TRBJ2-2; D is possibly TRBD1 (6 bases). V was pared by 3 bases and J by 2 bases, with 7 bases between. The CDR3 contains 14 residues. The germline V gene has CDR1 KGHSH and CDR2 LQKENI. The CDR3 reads CASSPGQNTGELFF. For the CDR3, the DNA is TGTGCCAGCTCACCGGGACAAAACACCGGGGAGCTGTTTTTT.

DNA of the CDR3: TGTGCCAGCAGAGAAAGCGGGAGGGCCAACGAGCAGTACTTC. It codes for CASRESGRANEQYF. The rearrangement links TRBV28 to TRBJ2-7; 10 bases align to TRBD2. The CDR3 is 14 amino acids. The V gene end was trimmed by 6 bases and the J gene end by 5 bases; junction bases not matched to a gene: 7. The germline CDR1 and CDR2 sequences are MDHEN and SYDVKM.

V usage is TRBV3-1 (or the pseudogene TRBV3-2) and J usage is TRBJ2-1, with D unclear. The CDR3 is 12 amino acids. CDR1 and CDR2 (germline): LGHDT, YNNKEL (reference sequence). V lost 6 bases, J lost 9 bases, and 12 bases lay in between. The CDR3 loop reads CASSHSKTEQFF. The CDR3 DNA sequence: TGTGCCAGCAGTCACTCGAAAACTGAGCAGTTCTTC.

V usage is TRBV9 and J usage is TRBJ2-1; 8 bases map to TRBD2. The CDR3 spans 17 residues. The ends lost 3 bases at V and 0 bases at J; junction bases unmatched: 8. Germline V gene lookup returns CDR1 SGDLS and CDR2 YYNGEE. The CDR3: CASSARTSPSSYNEQFF. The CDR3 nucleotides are TGTGCCAGCAGCGCAAGGACTAGCCCTAGCTCCTACAATGAGCAGTTCTTC.

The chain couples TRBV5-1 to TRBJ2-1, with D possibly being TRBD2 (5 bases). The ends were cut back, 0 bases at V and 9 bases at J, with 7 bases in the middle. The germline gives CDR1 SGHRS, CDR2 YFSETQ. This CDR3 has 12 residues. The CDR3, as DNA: TGCGCCAGCAGCTTGGCGGGAATTGAGCAGTTCTTC. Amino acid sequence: CASSLAGIEQFF.

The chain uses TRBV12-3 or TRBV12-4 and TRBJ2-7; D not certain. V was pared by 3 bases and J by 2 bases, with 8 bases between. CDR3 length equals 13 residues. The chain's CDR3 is CASSLGIPYEQYF. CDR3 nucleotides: TGTGCCAGCAGTTTGGGCATTCCCTACGAGCAGTACTTC.

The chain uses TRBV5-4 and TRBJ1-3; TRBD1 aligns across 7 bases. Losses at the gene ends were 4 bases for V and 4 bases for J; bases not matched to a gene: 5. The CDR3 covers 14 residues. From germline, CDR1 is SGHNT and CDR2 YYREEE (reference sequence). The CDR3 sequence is CASSTRGAGNTIYF. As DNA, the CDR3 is TGTGCCAGCAGCACCAGGGGGGCAGGAAACACCATATATTTT.

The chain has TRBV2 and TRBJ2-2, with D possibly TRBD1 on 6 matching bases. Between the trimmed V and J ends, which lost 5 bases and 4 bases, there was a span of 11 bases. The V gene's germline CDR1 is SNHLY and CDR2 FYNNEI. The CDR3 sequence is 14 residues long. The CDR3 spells CASSHGQFTGELFF. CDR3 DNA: TGTGCCAGCAGTCATGGACAGTTCACCGGGGAGCTGTTTTTT.

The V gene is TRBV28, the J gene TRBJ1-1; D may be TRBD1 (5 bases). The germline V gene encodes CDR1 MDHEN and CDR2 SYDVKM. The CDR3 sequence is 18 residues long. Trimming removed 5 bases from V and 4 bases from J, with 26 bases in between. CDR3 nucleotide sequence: TGTGCCAGCAGTCCCCGGGCGGGGGAAGTATATGTGCGCACTGAAGCTTTCTTT. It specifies CASSPRAGEVYVRTEAFF. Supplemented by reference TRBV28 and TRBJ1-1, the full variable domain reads DVKVTQSSRYLVKRTGEKVFLECVQDMDHENMFWYRQDPGLGLRLIYFSYDVKMKEKGDIPEGYSVSREKKERFSLILESASTNQTSMYLCASSPRAGEVYVRTEAFFGQGTRLTVV.

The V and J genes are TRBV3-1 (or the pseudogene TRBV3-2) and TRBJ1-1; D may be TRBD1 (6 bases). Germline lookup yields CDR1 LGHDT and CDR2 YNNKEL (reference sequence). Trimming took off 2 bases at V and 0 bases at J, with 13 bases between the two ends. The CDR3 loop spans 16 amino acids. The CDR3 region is CASSQSRGAMNTEAFF. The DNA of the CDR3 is TGTGCCAGCAGCCAATCCCGGGGGGCAATGAACACTGAAGCTTTCTTT.

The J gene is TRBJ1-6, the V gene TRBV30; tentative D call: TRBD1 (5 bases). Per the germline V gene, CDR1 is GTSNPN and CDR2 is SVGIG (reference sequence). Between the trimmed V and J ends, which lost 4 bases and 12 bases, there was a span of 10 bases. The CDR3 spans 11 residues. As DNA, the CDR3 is TGTGCCTGGAATTCGGGGGAACCCCTCCACTTT. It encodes CAWNSGEPLHF.

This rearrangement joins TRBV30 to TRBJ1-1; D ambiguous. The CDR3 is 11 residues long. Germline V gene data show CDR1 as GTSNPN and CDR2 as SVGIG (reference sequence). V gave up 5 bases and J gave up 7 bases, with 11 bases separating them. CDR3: CAWAAGVEAFF. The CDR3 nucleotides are TGTGCCTGGGCTGCCGGAGTTGAAGCTTTCTTT.

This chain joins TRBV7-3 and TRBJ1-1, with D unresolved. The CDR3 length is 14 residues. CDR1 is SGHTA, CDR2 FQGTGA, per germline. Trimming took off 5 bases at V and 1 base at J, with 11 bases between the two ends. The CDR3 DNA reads TGTGCCAGCAGCGCCTTGACTGGGAACACTGAAGCTTTCTTT. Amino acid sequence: CASSALTGNTEAFF.

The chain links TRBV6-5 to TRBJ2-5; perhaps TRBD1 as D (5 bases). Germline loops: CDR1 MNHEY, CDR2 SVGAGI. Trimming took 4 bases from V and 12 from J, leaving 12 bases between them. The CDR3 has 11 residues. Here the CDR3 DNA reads TGTGCCAGCAGTTCCCGGACACTCGAGTACTTC. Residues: CASSSRTLEYF.

CDR3 sequence reads: CASSRWTGGQETQYF. The DNA for the CDR3 is TGTGCCAGCAGTAGGTGGACAGGGGGACAAGAGACCCAGTACTTC. The V gene is TRBV6-5, the J gene TRBJ2-5; 10 bases map to TRBD1. The CDR3 sequence is 15 residues long. V dropped 5 bases and J dropped 2; count of bases not matched to a gene: 5. Per the germline V gene, CDR1 is MNHEY and CDR2 is SVGAGI.